The 17 T cell receptor beta chains below come from one sample, sequenced in a study of graft-versus-host responses after intestinal transplantation. The table came from immunoSEQ multiplex PCR; TCRdb's copy has only in-frame clones and leaves some out. The repertoire consists of over 20,000 clones, with 92% occurring once and the leading ten covering around two fifths. The sample here was PBMCs, taken approximately 250 days after intestinal transplant. The receptors originated from a human patient who received an intestinal transplant, so some T cells may come from the graft donor.

The chain uses TRBV5-6 and TRBJ2-5; D is possibly TRBD1 (6 bases). CDR1 is SGHDT, CDR2 YYEEEE, per germline. CDR3 length: 13 amino acids. V was clipped by 4 bases and J by 2 bases, with 9 bases between them. CDR3 nucleotides: TGTGCCAGCAGCAGGACAGCACAAGAGACCCAGTACTTC. This codes for CASSRTAQETQYF. The variable domain in full, completed from reference TRBV5-6 and TRBJ2-5, reads DAGVTQSPTHLIKTRGQQVTLRCSPKSGHDTVSWYQQALGQGPQFIFQYYEEEERQRGNFPDRFSGHQFPNYSSELNVNALLLGDSALYLCASSRTAQETQYFGPGTRLLVL.

J is TRBJ1-3 and V is TRBV9; TRBD1 might be the D (5 bases). The CDR3 runs 17 residues. V lost 0 bases and J 1 base, leaving 14 bases between the germline ends. Germline V CDR1 and CDR2: SGDLS, YYNGEE. The CDR3 DNA reads TGTGCCAGCAGCGTAGGTGAGGGGTTTTGGTCTGGAAACACCATATATTTT. It encodes CASSVGEGFWSGNTIYF.

The rearrangement uses TRBV27 and TRBJ2-7; 10 bases agree with TRBD2. This CDR3 is 16 amino acids long. Germline CDR1 MNHEY, CDR2 SMNVEV (reference sequence). V shed 5 bases, J shed 4 bases, and the junction held 11 bases outside the gene matches. The chain's CDR3 is CASSPRPGTSDYEQYF. CDR3 bases: TGTGCCAGCAGTCCGCGACCCGGGACTAGCGATTACGAGCAGTACTTC.

This chain uses TRBV10-1 with TRBJ2-1; D uncertain. The V end was cut by 6 bases, the J end by 4 bases, with 10 bases between. Germline V gives CDR1 WNHNN, CDR2 SYGVQD (reference sequence). The CDR3 spans 13 residues. The CDR3 nucleotides read TGCGCCAGCAGCGATGGGTTGTACAATGAGCAGTTCTTC. This encodes CASSDGLYNEQFF.

V usage is TRBV9 and J usage is TRBJ1-2; D is unresolved. Trimming took 3 bases from V and 5 from J, leaving 2 bases between them. The CDR3 is 10 amino acids. Germline lookup yields CDR1 SGDLS and CDR2 YYNGEE. CDR3 in amino acids: CASSGYGYTF. The DNA for the CDR3 is TGTGCCAGCAGCGGTTATGGCTACACCTTC.

The rearrangement links TRBV7-9 to TRBJ1-6; D is ambiguous. V was cut by 3 bases and J by 10 bases, with 10 bases left in between. There are 13 residues in the CDR3. Germline loops: CDR1 SEHNR, CDR2 FQNEAQ (reference sequence). CDR3 residues: CASSLEGYSPLHF. CDR3 nucleotide sequence: TGTGCCAGCAGCTTGGAAGGTTACTCACCCCTCCACTTT.

This rearrangement joins TRBV5-4 to TRBJ2-2, with 14 bases aligning to TRBD2. The CDR3 has 17 residues. V was pared by 4 bases and J by 6 bases, with 8 bases of the junction left unmatched. Germline V gene data show CDR1 as SGHNT and CDR2 as YYREEE (reference sequence). CDR3 nucleotide sequence: TGTGCCAGCAGCGACGGGACTAGCGGGAGAAGAGCCGGGGAGCTGTTTTTT. It yields the protein CASSDGTSGRRAGELFF.

The chain uses TRBV25-1 and TRBJ2-7; 14 bases are a match to TRBD2. CDR3 length: 17 residues. The germline CDR1 and CDR2 sequences are MGHDK and SYGVNS. The V and J ends lost 3 bases and 2 bases, in that order; junction bases with no gene match: 6. The CDR3 region has the DNA TGTGCCAGCAGTGACCGGACTAGCGGGAGGCTAGCCTACGAGCAGTACTTC. Encoded protein: CASSDRTSGRLAYEQYF.

This rearrangement joins TRBV27 to TRBJ2-1; maybe TRBD2 (6 bases). The length of the CDR3 is 14 residues. Germline V CDR1 and CDR2: MNHEY, SMNVEV (reference sequence). Trimming stripped 8 bases from V and 8 bases from J, with 19 bases between. This chain's CDR3 is CASCLWGGGDEQFF. The CDR3 nucleotides are TGTGCCAGCTGCCTTTGGGGAGGAGGGGATGAGCAGTTCTTC.

This chain links TRBV2 with TRBJ1-1; D is uncertain. This CDR3 spans 15 amino acids. CDR1 and CDR2 from the germline V gene are SNHLY and FYNNEI. The V and J ends lost 0 bases and 1 base respectively, with 9 bases between them. CDR3 in amino acids: CASSEASLPNTEAFF. The CDR3 nucleotides read TGTGCCAGCAGTGAAGCCTCCCTACCGAACACTGAAGCTTTCTTT.

A note on this clone: A junction boundary mismatches the germline segment, possibly from a read error. The gene calls are TRBV6-5 and TRBJ2-1; 8 bases line up with TRBD1. Germline CDR1 MNHEY, CDR2 SVGAGI. The CDR3 is made up of 15 amino acids. This CDR3 is CASSAPGGTYDEQFF. In nucleotides, the CDR3 is TGTGCCAGCAGTGCCCCAGGGGGCACCTACGATGAGCAGTTCTTC.

V and J are TRBV7-9 and TRBJ1-3; D gene unclear. Germline V gives CDR1 SEHNR, CDR2 FQNEAQ (reference sequence). This CDR3 comprises 15 residues. Deletions cut 5 bases from V and 0 bases from J, with 11 bases between. DNA of the CDR3: TGTGCCAGCAGCGCTAGTCTTCGCTCTGGAAACACCATATATTTT. This codes for CASSASLRSGNTIYF. The complete variable domain, with remaining parts taken from reference TRBV7-9 and TRBJ1-3, reads DTGVSQNPRHKITKRGQNVTFRCDPISEHNRLYWYRQTLGQGPEFLTYFQNEAQLEKSRLLSDRFSAERPKGSFSTLEIQRTEQGDSAMYLCASSASLRSGNTIYFGEGSWLTVV.

The rearrangement uses TRBV18 and TRBJ2-6, with D unclear. The germline V gene encodes CDR1 KGHSH and CDR2 LQKENI. CDR3 length equals 16 residues. Deletions cut 6 bases from V and 4 bases from J, with 16 bases between. The CDR3: CASSLAQVQGANVLTF. The CDR3 nucleotides read TGTGCCAGCTCTTTAGCTCAGGTACAGGGGGCCAACGTCCTGACTTTC. Full variable domain (remainder filled in from reference TRBV18 and TRBJ2-6): NAGVMQNPRHLVRRRGQEARLRCSPMKGHSHVYWYRQLPEEGLKFMVYLQKENIIDESGMPKERFSAEFPKEGPSILRIQQVVRGDSAAYFCASSLAQVQGANVLTFGAGSRLTVL.

The V and J genes are TRBV28 and TRBJ2-1, with D perhaps matching TRBD2 (6 bases). Looked up from germline, CDR1 is MDHEN and CDR2 is SYDVKM. V was trimmed by 3 bases and J by 1 base, leaving 13 bases between them. The CDR3 contains 16 residues. The CDR3 is CASSLGGIGSYNEQFF. DNA for the CDR3: TGTGCCAGCAGTTTGGGCGGGATCGGATCCTACAATGAGCAGTTCTTC.

The rearrangement links TRBV13 to TRBJ2-2, with a weak D call TRBD1 (6 bases). This CDR3 has 15 residues. Germline V gives CDR1 PRHDT, CDR2 FYEKMQ (reference sequence). The V gene lost 2 bases and the J gene lost 5 bases, with 12 bases spanning the gap. CDR3 bases: TGTGCCAGCAGCTTATACCGACAGGTAACCGGGGAGCTGTTTTTT. Its protein product is CASSLYRQVTGELFF.

The rearrangement links TRBV9 to TRBJ1-5, with 7 bases identical to TRBD1. In germline, CDR1 is SGDLS, CDR2 YYNGEE. V gave up 0 bases and J gave up 5 bases; unmatched junction bases: 8. The CDR3 is made up of 16 amino acids. CDR3 loop: CASSVGEGALDQPQHF. The CDR3 region has the DNA TGTGCCAGCAGCGTAGGAGAGGGGGCATTGGATCAGCCCCAGCATTTT. Based on the CDR3 plus reference TRBV9 and TRBJ1-5, the full variable domain is DSGVTQTPKHLITATGQRVTLRCSPRSGDLSVYWYQQSLDQGLQFLIQYYNGEERAKGNILERFSAQQFPDLHSELNLSSLELGDSALYFCASSVGEGALDQPQHFGDGTRLSIL.

V is TRBV2 and J is TRBJ1-1; perhaps TRBD1 as D (5 bases). The CDR3 totals 13 residues. CDR1 and CDR2 from the germline V gene are SNHLY and FYNNEI. V dropped 6 bases and J dropped 6 bases, with 14 bases sitting between them. The CDR3 here is CASSPRGLAEAFF. The CDR3 region has the DNA TGTGCCAGCAGCCCCCGGGGGTTGGCTGAAGCTTTCTTT.